This entry features one T cell receptor beta chain sequence. What it binds is not known. A sample-barcoded 5' primer and a J-beta primer mix were used in a second PCR of roughly 7 to 11 cycles. Each cDNA molecule was tagged by a template-switch adaptor that had 12 random nucleotides. TCRdb reprocessed the 5' RACE reads with MiXCR, giving one entry per CDR3 protein. The sample lists over 1.5 million distinct CDR3 sequences, 49% occurring once. Germline V gene lookup returns CDR1 SGDLS and CDR2 YYNGEE. Trimming took 3 bases from V and 0 from J; bases not matched to a gene: 7. The CDR3 is 17 amino acids. This entry is derived from a study of blood T cells in healthy people across ages. Study-level results: Both higher diversity and more naive CD4+ cells marked long-lived donors when set against aged donors.

The clonotype comes from a woman in her thirties or forties in good health. Sequenced sample: blood. The chain uses TRBV9 and TRBJ2-3; TRBD2 agrees at 10 bases. The CDR3 nucleotides read TGTGCCAGCAGCGAGACCCGGACTAGCGGAAGCACAGATACGCAGTATTTT. Translation: CASSETRTSGSTDTQYF. The complete variable domain, with remaining parts taken from reference TRBV9 and TRBJ2-3, reads DSGVTQTPKHLITATGQRVTLRCSPRSGDLSVYWYQQSLDQGLQFLIQYYNGEERAKGNILERFSAQQFPDLHSELNLSSLELGDSALYFCASSETRTSGSTDTQYFGPGTRLTVL.